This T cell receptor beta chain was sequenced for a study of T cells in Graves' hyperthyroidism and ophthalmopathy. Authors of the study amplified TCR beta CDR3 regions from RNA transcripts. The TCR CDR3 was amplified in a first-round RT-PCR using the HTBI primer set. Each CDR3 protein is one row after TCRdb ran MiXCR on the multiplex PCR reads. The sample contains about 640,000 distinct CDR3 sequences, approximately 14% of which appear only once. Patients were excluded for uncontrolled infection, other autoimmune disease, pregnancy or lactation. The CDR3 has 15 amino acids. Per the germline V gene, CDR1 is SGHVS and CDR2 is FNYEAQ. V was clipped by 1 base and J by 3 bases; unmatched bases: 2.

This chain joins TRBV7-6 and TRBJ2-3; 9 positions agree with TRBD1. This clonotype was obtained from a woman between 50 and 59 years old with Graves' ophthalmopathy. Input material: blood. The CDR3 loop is CASSLGTGVTDTQYF. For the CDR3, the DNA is TGTGCCAGCAGCTTAGGGACAGGGGTAACAGATACGCAGTATTTT. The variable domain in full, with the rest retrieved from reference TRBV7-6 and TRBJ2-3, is GAGVSQSPRYKVTKRGQDVALRCDPISGHVSLYWYRQALGQGPEFLTYFNYEAQQDKSGLPNDRFSAERPEGSISTLTIQRTEQRDSAMYRCASSLGTGVTDTQYFGPGTRLTVL.